The 13 T cell receptor beta chains in this list originate from one sample, sequenced in a study of T cell changes during pregnancy in multiple sclerosis. Some clones are missing from TCRdb's copy, which holds only in-frame ones; the method was immunoSEQ multiplex PCR. The sample has 30,000 to 35,000 clones, 85% to 90% seen once; the top ten hold less than 0.9%. The source material was CD4+ T cells from peripheral blood mononuclear cells, sampled in the first trimester of pregnancy. The receptors shown here come from a female donor in good health, enrolled as a control in a pregnancy study.

By share of the sample, this clone is medium-sized. The chain uses TRBV19 and TRBJ2-3; D possibly corresponds to TRBD2 (6 bases). Trimming took 9 bases from V and 1 from J, leaving 11 bases between them. This CDR3 has 13 amino acids. CDR1 LNHDA and CDR2 SQIVND come from the germline V gene (reference sequence). The CDR3 DNA reads TGTGCCAGCGGGGGTGTAGGCACAGATACGCAGTATTTT. This codes for CASGGVGTDTQYF.

The sample holds one count of this clone. The rearrangement joins TRBV30 to TRBJ2-7; TRBD2 aligns across 7 bases. This CDR3 comprises 12 residues. V shed 2 bases, J shed 3 bases, and the junction held 1 base outside the gene matches. In germline, CDR1 is GTSNPN, CDR2 SVGIG (reference sequence). The CDR3 DNA reads TGTGCCTGGAGTCGGGACTACTACGAGCAGTACTTC. Protein product: CAWSRDYYEQYF.

This clone has only one observation. V and J are TRBV14 and TRBJ2-5, with TRBD1 matching 7 bases. Germline-derived CDR1 and CDR2 are SGHDN and FVKESK. V trimming: 7 bases; J trimming: 3 bases; junction bases outside the gene matches: 11. The CDR3 has 15 amino acids. This chain's CDR3 is CASNEQGRIEETQYF. The CDR3, as DNA: TGTGCCAGCAACGAACAGGGGCGGATTGAAGAGACCCAGTACTTC.

This chain uses TRBV6-1 with TRBJ2-2; a weak D match, TRBD1 (5 bases). The germline CDR1 and CDR2 sequences are MNHNS and SASEGT. V was cut by 2 bases and J by 6 bases, with 10 bases left in between. CDR3 length: 14 amino acids. The CDR3 reads CASSERRVPGELFF. In DNA, the CDR3 is TGTGCCAGCAGTGAACGCAGGGTCCCCGGGGAGCTGTTTTTT.

The rearrangement links TRBV5-6 to TRBJ1-2, with 8 bases fitting TRBD1. The germline CDR1 and CDR2 sequences are SGHDT and YYEEEE. The V gene end was trimmed by 6 bases and the J gene end by 5 bases; junction bases not matched to a gene: 6. This CDR3 has 13 amino acids. The CDR3 DNA reads as TGTGCCAGCACCCGAGACAGGGGATATGGCTACACCTTC. This encodes CASTRDRGYGYTF.

This clone was detected only once. V and J are TRBV5-1 and TRBJ2-3; TRBD1 matches at 7 bases. The CDR3 has 15 amino acids. J lost 0 bases, V lost 4 bases, and 5 bases had no gene match. In germline, CDR1 is SGHRS, CDR2 YFSETQ. Here the CDR3 reads CASSPGTVSTDTQYF. The CDR3 DNA sequence: TGCGCCAGCAGCCCCGGGACAGTAAGCACAGATACGCAGTATTTT.

V gene TRBV6-1 combines with J gene TRBJ1-1; D not certain. CDR3 length equals 13 residues. The V end lost 4 bases, the J end lost 4 bases, and 10 bases lay between the germline ends. The germline V gene encodes CDR1 MNHNS and CDR2 SASEGT. The CDR3 spells CASSVDSGTEAFF. CDR3 nucleotides: TGTGCCAGCAGTGTGGACTCGGGCACTGAAGCTTTCTTT.

The chain uses TRBV21-1 and TRBJ2-7; the table's D call, TRBD1, has no DNA check behind it. TRBV21-1 is assigned pseudogene status. The CDR3 length is 12 residues. This chain's CDR3 is CASSTRQGEQYF. CDR3 DNA sequence: TGTGCCAGCAGCACAAGACAGGGTGAGCAGTACTTC.

This chain joins TRBV19 and TRBJ1-2; D gene unclear. Germline lookup yields CDR1 LNHDA and CDR2 SQIVND (reference sequence). This CDR3 region has 13 residues. Trimming stripped 6 bases from V and 2 bases from J, with 10 bases between. CDR3 protein: CASSREQNYGYTF. CDR3 coding DNA: TGTGCCAGTAGCCGGGAACAGAACTATGGCTACACCTTC.

This rearrangement joins TRBV5-8 to TRBJ1-4, with TRBD1 identical over 7 bases. CDR3 length: 16 amino acids. Germline assignment: CDR1 SGHTS and CDR2 YDEGEE. V lost 3 bases to trimming and J lost 0 bases; unmatched junction nucleotides: 5. The chain's CDR3 is CASSYWTGSTNEKLFF. CDR3 DNA: TGTGCCAGCAGCTACTGGACAGGCTCAACTAATGAAAAACTGTTTTTT.

Comment on this clone: Within the sample, other DNA sequences also encode this same CDR3. V is TRBV28 and J is TRBJ2-3; TRBD1 aligns across 12 bases. The CDR3 is 19 amino acids. With V trimmed by 0 bases and J by 1 base, 8 bases remained unmatched. Germline assignment: CDR1 MDHEN and CDR2 SYDVKM. The CDR3 nucleotides are TGTGCCAGCAGTTTATGGGGACAGGGGGCGGTGAAGGGCACAGATACGCAGTATTTT. Protein product: CASSLWGQGAVKGTDTQYF.

This chain connects TRBV5-4 to TRBJ1-2; TRBD1 aligns across 8 bases. Germline lookup yields CDR1 SGHNT and CDR2 YYREEE (reference sequence). With 1 base clipped from V and 9 bases from J, the junction kept 8 bases outside the gene matches. The CDR3 is 14 residues long. This CDR3 reads CASSLSGQGLRYTF. In nucleotides, the CDR3 is TGTGCCAGCAGCTTGAGCGGACAGGGCTTGCGCTACACCTTC.

This clone counts as medium-sized (0.01 to 0.1%). Here the CDR3 DNA reads TGTGCCAGCAGCCCAAAGGACAGGGGACAGAACACTGAAGCTTTCTTT. Amino acids: CASSPKDRGQNTEAFF. The chain carries TRBV7-2 and TRBJ1-1, with TRBD1 identical over 9 bases. The CDR3 has 16 residues. CDR1 is SGHTA, CDR2 FQGNSA, per germline. V lost 5 bases and J lost 1; bases outside the gene matches: 8.